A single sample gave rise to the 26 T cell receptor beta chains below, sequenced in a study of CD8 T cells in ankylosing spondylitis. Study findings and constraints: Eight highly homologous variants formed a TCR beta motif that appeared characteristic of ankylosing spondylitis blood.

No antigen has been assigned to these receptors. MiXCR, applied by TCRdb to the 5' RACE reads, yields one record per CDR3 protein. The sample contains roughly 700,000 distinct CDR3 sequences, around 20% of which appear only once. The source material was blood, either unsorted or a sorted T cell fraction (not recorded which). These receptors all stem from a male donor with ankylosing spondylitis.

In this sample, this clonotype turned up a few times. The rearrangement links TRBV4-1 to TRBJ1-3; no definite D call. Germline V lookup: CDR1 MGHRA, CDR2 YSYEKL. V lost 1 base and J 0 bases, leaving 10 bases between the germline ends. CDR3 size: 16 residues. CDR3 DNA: TGCGCCAGCAGCCAAGTGAGAGCGTTCTCTGGAAACACCATATATTTT. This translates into CASSQVRAFSGNTIYF.

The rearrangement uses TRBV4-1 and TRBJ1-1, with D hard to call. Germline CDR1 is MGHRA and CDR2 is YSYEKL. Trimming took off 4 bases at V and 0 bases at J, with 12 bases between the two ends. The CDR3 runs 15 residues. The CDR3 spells CASSPGRRLNTEAFF. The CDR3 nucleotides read TGCGCCAGCAGCCCAGGACGGCGGCTGAACACTGAAGCTTTCTTT.

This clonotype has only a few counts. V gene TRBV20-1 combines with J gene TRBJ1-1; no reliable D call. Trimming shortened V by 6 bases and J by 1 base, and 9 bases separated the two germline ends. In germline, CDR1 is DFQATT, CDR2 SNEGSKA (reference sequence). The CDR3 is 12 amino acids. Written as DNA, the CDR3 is TGCAGTGCAGTTTATAAGAACACTGAAGCTTTCTTT. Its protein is CSAVYKNTEAFF.

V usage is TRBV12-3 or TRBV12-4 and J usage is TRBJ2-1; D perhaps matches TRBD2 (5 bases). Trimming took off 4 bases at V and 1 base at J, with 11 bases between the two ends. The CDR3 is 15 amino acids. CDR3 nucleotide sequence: TGTGCCAGCAGTTCGTGGGAGAAGTCCTACAATGAGCAGTTCTTC. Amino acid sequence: CASSSWEKSYNEQFF.

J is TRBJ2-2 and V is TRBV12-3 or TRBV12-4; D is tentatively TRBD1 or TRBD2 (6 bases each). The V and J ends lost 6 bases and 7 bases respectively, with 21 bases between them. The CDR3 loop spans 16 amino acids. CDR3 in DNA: TGTGCCAGCAGGGGGGGCAGCTCGAGGATCAGCGGGGAGCTGTTTTTT. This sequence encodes CASRGGSSRISGELFF.

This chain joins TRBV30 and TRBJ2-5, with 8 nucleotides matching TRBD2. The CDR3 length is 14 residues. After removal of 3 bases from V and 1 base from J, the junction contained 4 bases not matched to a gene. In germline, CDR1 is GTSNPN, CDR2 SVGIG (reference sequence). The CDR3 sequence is CAWRGGRPQETQYF. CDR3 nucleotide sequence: TGTGCCTGGAGGGGCGGGAGGCCCCAAGAGACCCAGTACTTC.

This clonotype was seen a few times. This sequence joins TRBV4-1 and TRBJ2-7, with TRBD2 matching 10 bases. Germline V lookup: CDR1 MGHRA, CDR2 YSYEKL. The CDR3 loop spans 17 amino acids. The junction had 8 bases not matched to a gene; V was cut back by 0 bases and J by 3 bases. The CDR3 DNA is TGCGCCAGCAGCCAAGAACCGGGACTAGCGCCAGTCTACGAGCAGTACTTC. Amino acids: CASSQEPGLAPVYEQYF.

CDR3 DNA: TGTGCCATCAGTTCCCCGGGACGGAGCTCCTACGAGCAGTACTTC. It specifies CAISSPGRSSYEQYF. The rearrangement links TRBV10-3 to TRBJ2-7; D may be TRBD1 or TRBD2 (5 bases each). Trimming shortened V by 5 bases and J by 0 bases, and 14 bases separated the two germline ends. The CDR3 has 15 amino acids. Germline-derived CDR1 and CDR2 are ENHRY and SYGVKD.

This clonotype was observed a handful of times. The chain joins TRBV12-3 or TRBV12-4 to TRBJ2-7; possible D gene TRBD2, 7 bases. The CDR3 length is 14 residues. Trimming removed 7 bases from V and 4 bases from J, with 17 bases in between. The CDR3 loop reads CASTRGGGRYEQYF. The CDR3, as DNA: TGTGCCAGCACCCGAGGGGGGGGCAGGTACGAGCAGTACTTC.

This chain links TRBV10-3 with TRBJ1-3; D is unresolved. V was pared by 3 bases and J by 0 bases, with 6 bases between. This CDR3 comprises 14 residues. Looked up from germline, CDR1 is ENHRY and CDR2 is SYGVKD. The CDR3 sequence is CAISEGTSGNTIYF. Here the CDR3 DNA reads TGTGCCATCAGTGAAGGCACCTCTGGAAACACCATATATTTT.

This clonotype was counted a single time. The CDR3 reads CASSPTGGANFDEKLFF. The CDR3 nucleotides read TGTGCCAGCAGTCCAACAGGGGGCGCGAACTTTGATGAAAAACTGTTTTTT. The rearrangement links TRBV12-3 or TRBV12-4 to TRBJ1-4; TRBD1 matches at 9 bases. Trimming cost V 5 bases and J 6 bases; bases outside gene matches: 13. The CDR3 sequence is 17 residues long.

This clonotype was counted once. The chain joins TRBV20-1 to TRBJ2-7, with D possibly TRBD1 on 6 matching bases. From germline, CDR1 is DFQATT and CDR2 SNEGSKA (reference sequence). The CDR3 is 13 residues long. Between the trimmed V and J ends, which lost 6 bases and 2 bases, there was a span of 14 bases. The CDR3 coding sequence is TGCAGTGCCCCACAGGGTGTAGCCTACGAGCAGTACTTC. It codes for CSAPQGVAYEQYF.

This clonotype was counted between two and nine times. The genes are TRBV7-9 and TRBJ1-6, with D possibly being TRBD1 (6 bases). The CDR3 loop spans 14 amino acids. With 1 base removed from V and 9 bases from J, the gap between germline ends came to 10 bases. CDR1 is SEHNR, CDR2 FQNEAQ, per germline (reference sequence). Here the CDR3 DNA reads TGTGCCAGCAGCTTAGAGGGGGACCCTTCACCCCTCCACTTT. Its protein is CASSLEGDPSPLHF.

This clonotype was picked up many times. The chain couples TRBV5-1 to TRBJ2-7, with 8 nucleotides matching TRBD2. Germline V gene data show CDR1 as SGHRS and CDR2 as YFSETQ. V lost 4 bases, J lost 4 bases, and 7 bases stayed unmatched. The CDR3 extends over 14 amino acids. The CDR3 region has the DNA TGCGCCAGCAGCACGGGGAGCGGGGGATACGAGCAGTACTTC. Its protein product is CASSTGSGGYEQYF.

Here the CDR3 reads CASSSNTGTDTQYF. DNA for the CDR3: TGTGCCAGCAGTTCGAACACTGGCACAGATACGCAGTATTTT. The chain uses TRBV12-3 or TRBV12-4 and TRBJ2-3; D is unresolved. This CDR3 is 14 amino acids long. Trimming removed 4 bases at V and 1 base at J, with 9 bases between.

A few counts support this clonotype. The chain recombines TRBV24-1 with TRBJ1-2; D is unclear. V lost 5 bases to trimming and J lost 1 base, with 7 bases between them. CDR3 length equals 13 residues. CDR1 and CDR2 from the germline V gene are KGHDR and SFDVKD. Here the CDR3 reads CATSGGNNYGYTF. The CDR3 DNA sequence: TGTGCCACCAGTGGGGGAAATAACTATGGCTACACCTTC.

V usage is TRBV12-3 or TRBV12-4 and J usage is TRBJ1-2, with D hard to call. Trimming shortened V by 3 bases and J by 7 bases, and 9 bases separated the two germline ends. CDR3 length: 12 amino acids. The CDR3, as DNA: TGTGCCAGCAGTTTGAAGGAGGGTGGCTACACCTTC. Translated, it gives CASSLKEGGYTF.

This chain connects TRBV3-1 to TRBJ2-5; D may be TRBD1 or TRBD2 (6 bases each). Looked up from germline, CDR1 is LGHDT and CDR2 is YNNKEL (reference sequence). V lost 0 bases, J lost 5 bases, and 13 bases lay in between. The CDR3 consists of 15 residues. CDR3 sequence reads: CASSQDTGARETQYF. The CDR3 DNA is TGTGCCAGCAGCCAAGATACGGGGGCTCGGGAGACCCAGTACTTC.

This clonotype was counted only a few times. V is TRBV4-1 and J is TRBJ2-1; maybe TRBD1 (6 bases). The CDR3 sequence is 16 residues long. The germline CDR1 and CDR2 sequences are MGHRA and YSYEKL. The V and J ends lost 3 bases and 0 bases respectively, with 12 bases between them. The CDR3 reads CASSQGARGSYNEQFF. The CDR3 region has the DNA TGCGCCAGCAGCCAGGGGGCTAGGGGCTCCTACAATGAGCAGTTCTTC.

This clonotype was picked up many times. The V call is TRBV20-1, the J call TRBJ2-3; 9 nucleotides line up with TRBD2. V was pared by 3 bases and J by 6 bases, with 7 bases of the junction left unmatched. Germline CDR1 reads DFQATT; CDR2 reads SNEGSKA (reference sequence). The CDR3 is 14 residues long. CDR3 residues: CSARGSGSTDTQYF. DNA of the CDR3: TGCAGTGCTAGGGGTAGCGGGAGTACGGATACGCAGTATTTT.

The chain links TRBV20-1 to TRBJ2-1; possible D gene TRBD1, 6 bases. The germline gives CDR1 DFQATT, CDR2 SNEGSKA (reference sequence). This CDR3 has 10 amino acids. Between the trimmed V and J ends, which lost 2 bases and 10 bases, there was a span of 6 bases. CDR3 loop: CSARQGEQFF. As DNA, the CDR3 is TGCAGTGCTAGACAGGGGGAGCAGTTCTTC.

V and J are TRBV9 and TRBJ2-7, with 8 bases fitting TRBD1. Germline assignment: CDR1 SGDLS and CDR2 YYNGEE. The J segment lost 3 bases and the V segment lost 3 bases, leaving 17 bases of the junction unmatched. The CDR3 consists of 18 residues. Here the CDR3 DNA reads TGTGCCAGCAGCGCAGGGGGCACAGCCGCCTCCTGGATCTACGAGCAGTACTTC. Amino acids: CASSAGGTAASWIYEQYF. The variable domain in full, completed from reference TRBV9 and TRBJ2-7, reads DSGVTQTPKHLITATGQRVTLRCSPRSGDLSVYWYQQSLDQGLQFLIQYYNGEERAKGNILERFSAQQFPDLHSELNLSSLELGDSALYFCASSAGGTAASWIYEQYFGPGTRLTVT.

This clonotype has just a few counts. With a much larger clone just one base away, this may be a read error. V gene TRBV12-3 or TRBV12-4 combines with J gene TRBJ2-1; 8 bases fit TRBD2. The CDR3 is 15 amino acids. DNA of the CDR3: TGTGTCAGCAGTTTTCTTGCGGGGGGACCCAATGAGCAGTTCTTC. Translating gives CVSSFLAGGPNEQFF.

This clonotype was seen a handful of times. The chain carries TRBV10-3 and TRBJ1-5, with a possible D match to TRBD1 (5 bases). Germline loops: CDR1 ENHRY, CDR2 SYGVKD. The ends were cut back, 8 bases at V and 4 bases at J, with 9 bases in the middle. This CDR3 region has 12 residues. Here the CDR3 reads CAIRDGNQPQHF. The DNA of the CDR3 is TGTGCCATCCGGGACGGAAATCAGCCCCAGCATTTT.

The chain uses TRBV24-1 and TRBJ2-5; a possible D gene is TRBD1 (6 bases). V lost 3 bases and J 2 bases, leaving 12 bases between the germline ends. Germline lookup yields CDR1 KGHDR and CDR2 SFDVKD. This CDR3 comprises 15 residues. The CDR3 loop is CATSDNRVGQETQYF. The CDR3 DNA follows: TGTGCCACCAGTGATAACAGGGTTGGGCAAGAGACCCAGTACTTC.

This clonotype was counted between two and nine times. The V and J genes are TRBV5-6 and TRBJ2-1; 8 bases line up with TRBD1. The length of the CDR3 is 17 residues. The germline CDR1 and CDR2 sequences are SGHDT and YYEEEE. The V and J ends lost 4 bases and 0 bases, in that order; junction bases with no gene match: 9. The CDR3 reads CASSRDRGPRSYNEQFF. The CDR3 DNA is TGTGCCAGCAGCCGTGACAGGGGCCCTCGCTCCTACAATGAGCAGTTCTTC. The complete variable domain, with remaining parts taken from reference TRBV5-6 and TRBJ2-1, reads DAGVTQSPTHLIKTRGQQVTLRCSPKSGHDTVSWYQQALGQGPQFIFQYYEEEERQRGNFPDRFSGHQFPNYSSELNVNALLLGDSALYLCASSRDRGPRSYNEQFFGPGTRLTVL.